This paragraph covers one T cell receptor beta chain sequence. This sample is part of a study of blood T cell repertoires in COVID-19. At the level of the study: T cells, B-cell-depleted T cells, or PBMCs provided the cDNA or gDNA that served as material.

Original data processing: How many nucleated cells were present was estimated from reference gene primer amplification. The table came from immunoSEQ multiplex PCR; TCRdb's copy has only in-frame clones and leaves some out. D and trimming were read from the DNA, whereas the V and J calls and clone size are those reported in that table. This sample has 150,000 to 200,000 clones, with around 80% found just once. V was pared by 6 bases and J by 4 bases, with 12 bases between. This CDR3 is 13 amino acids long. Germline-derived CDR1 and CDR2 are SGHAT and FQDESV (reference sequence). Participants were aged roughly 18 to 89 years, lived in roughly 25 US areas, and enrolled virtually.

V is TRBV11-1 and J is TRBJ1-1, with D maybe TRBD1 (5 bases). Sequenced sample: PBMCs or T cells enriched from blood (not recorded which). The TCR sequence derives from a woman between 50 and 59 years old with acute COVID-19. The CDR3 bases are TGTGCCAGCAGGGCAGGGTGGGGCACTGAAGCTTTCTTT. Translating gives CASRAGWGTEAFF.